Below are 28 T cell receptor beta chains sequenced from a single sample in a study of T cells in Graves' hyperthyroidism and ophthalmopathy. RNA transcripts gave rise to amplified TCR beta CDR3 regions. Initially, a first-round RT-PCR of the TCR CDR3 employed the HTBI primer set. One entry per CDR3 protein results from TCRdb running MiXCR on the multiplex PCR reads. The sample yields about 350,000 distinct CDR3 sequences, about a sixth seen once. The material sequenced was blood. The receptor set was obtained from a woman in her thirties or forties with Graves' ophthalmopathy.

This clonotype was counted at least ten times. The V gene is TRBV30, the J gene TRBJ2-7, with D possibly being TRBD1 or TRBD2 (5 bases each). CDR1 is GTSNPN and CDR2 is SVGIG in the germline V gene (reference sequence). The V gene lost 0 bases and the J gene lost 3 bases, with 9 bases spanning the gap. CDR3 length equals 13 residues. The CDR3 DNA sequence: TGTGCCTGGAGTGTAAGGGACGGCTACGAGCAGTACTTC. Amino acids: CAWSVRDGYEQYF.

This clonotype was seen many times. V gene TRBV5-1 combines with J gene TRBJ1-2; D remains ambiguous. The CDR3 spans 16 residues. Germline V gene lookup returns CDR1 SGHRS and CDR2 YFSETQ. The V gene lost 0 bases and the J gene lost 0 bases, with 12 bases spanning the gap. CDR3 sequence (DNA): TGCGCCAGCAGCTTGGCCTTTAACGGAGCTAACTATGGCTACACCTTC. Residues: CASSLAFNGANYGYTF.

The chain combines TRBV7-3 with TRBJ2-2; D not certain. Between the trimmed V and J ends, which lost 6 bases and 5 bases, there was a span of 10 bases. This CDR3 region has 13 residues. The V gene's germline CDR1 is SGHTA and CDR2 FQGTGA. As DNA, the CDR3 is TGTGCCAGCAGACGAACAGATACCGGGGAGCTGTTTTTT. It is translated as CASRRTDTGELFF.

This clonotype showed up many times. This chain connects TRBV2 to TRBJ2-4, with 7 bases matching TRBD2. With V trimmed by 2 bases and J by 8 bases, 6 bases remained unmatched. Germline V CDR1 and CDR2: SNHLY, FYNNEI. This CDR3 has 14 amino acids. CDR3: CASSEYGGRDIQYF. The CDR3 coding sequence is TGTGCCAGCAGTGAATACGGGGGGAGGGACATTCAGTACTTC.

This clonotype was seen ten or more times. V is TRBV6-5 and J is TRBJ2-7, with TRBD1 as a possible D gene (5 bases). The CDR3 has 14 residues. V lost 2 bases and J lost 4, with 12 bases in between. Germline loops: CDR1 MNHEY, CDR2 SVGAGI. This CDR3 reads CASSYGASGYEQYF. The CDR3 region has the DNA TGTGCCAGCAGTTACGGGGCCTCAGGGTACGAGCAGTACTTC.

A single count supports this clonotype. The chain couples TRBV28 to TRBJ2-7, with TRBD2 identical over 8 bases. Germline values: CDR1 MDHEN, CDR2 SYDVKM. The CDR3 covers 17 residues. Germline trimming cut 4 bases from V and 2 bases from J; bases unmatched to any gene: 13. CDR3 sequence reads: CASSYPLVSGGPYEQYF. The DNA of the CDR3 is TGTGCCAGCAGTTACCCCCTAGTTTCGGGAGGGCCCTACGAGCAGTACTTC.

The chain couples TRBV2 to TRBJ1-5; a possible D gene is TRBD1 (5 bases). Trimming stripped 3 bases from V and 5 bases from J, with 8 bases between. The CDR3 has 13 amino acids. Germline V gene lookup returns CDR1 SNHLY and CDR2 FYNNEI. The CDR3 DNA sequence: TGTGCCAGCAGTGACGGCAGGGATCAGCCCCAGCATTTT. This sequence encodes CASSDGRDQPQHF. Based on the CDR3 plus reference TRBV2 and TRBJ1-5, the full variable domain is EPEVTQTPSHQVTQMGQEVILRCVPISNHLYFYWYRQILGQKVEFLVSFYNNEISEKSEIFDDQFSVERPDGSNFTLKIRSTKLEDSAMYFCASSDGRDQPQHFGDGTRLSIL.

The J gene is TRBJ1-1, the V gene TRBV28; the match to TRBD1 covers 12 bases. The CDR3 extends over 15 amino acids. The germline V gene has CDR1 MDHEN and CDR2 SYDVKM. J lost 5 bases, V lost 5 bases, and 6 bases had no gene match. The CDR3, as DNA: TGTGCCAGCAGTAAGGGACAGGGGGCAAAGACTGAAGCTTTCTTT. Its translation: CASSKGQGAKTEAFF.

The table lists this clonotype with many counts. V usage is TRBV11-1 and J usage is TRBJ2-2; unclear D gene. Germline V gene sequence: CDR1 SGHAT, CDR2 FQDESV (reference sequence). V shed 5 bases and J shed 11 bases, with 15 bases lying between them. CDR3 length: 13 amino acids. CDR3: CASSPTLGPELFF. The CDR3 nucleotides read TGTGCCAGCAGCCCCACTCTAGGCCCCGAGCTGTTTTTT.

Ten or more counts support this clonotype. A single base separates this from a much larger clone, so it may be a read error. This rearrangement joins TRBV9 to TRBJ1-5; D is unclear. V shed 0 bases and J shed 4 bases, with 5 bases lying between them. The V gene's germline CDR1 is SGDLS and CDR2 YYNGEE. The CDR3 has 13 amino acids. In DNA, the CDR3 is TGTGCCAGCAGCGTAGACCAAAATCAGCCCCAGCATTTT. Translated: CASSVDQNQPQHF.

The table lists this clonotype with many counts. The chain carries TRBV15 and TRBJ1-5, with no clear D. CDR1 and CDR2 (germline): LNHNV, YYDKDF (reference sequence). The CDR3 is 15 amino acids. The V end lost 0 bases, the J end lost 4 bases, and 10 bases lay between the germline ends. In DNA, the CDR3 is TGTGCCACCAGCAGAGATCGTTTGGGTAATCAGCCCCAGCATTTT. This gives the protein CATSRDRLGNQPQHF.

This clonotype has a count of ten or more. In nucleotides, the CDR3 is TGTGCCAGCAGCTTGGGCCGGCAGGTCCCCCCCTATGGCTACACCTTC. Residues: CASSLGRQVPPYGYTF. The genes are TRBV11-2 and TRBJ1-2; D unclear. This CDR3 has 16 residues. With 3 bases removed from V and 4 bases from J, the gap between germline ends came to 18 bases. CDR1 and CDR2 from the germline V gene are SGHAT and FQNNGV.

This clonotype was detected ten times or more. V and J are TRBV11-2 and TRBJ1-3; D is ambiguous. Per the germline V gene, CDR1 is SGHAT and CDR2 is FQNNGV. V gave up 4 bases and J gave up 0 bases, with 16 bases separating them. The CDR3 is 17 amino acids. CDR3 region: CASSSDIPGISGNTIYF. CDR3 coding DNA: TGTGCCAGCAGCTCAGACATACCAGGAATCTCTGGAAACACCATATATTTT.

This clonotype was detected many times. The chain is built from TRBV27 and TRBJ2-7; 7 positions agree with TRBD2. This CDR3 has 14 residues. In germline, CDR1 is MNHEY, CDR2 SMNVEV (reference sequence). The trim removed 5 bases at V and 1 base at J, leaving 5 bases unmatched. CDR3 region: CASSMRGGSYEQYF. In DNA, the CDR3 is TGTGCCAGCAGTATGCGCGGGGGTTCCTACGAGCAGTACTTC.

This clonotype was seen at least ten times. The chain recombines TRBV6-5 with TRBJ2-7, with 7 bases aligning to TRBD2. V was clipped by 7 bases and J by 2 bases; unmatched bases: 8. Per the germline V gene, CDR1 is MNHEY and CDR2 is SVGAGI. The CDR3 contains 14 residues. The CDR3 loop is CASNSLAFAYEQYF. The CDR3, as DNA: TGTGCCAGCAACTCACTAGCGTTCGCCTACGAGCAGTACTTC.

At least ten counts were recorded for this clonotype. V is TRBV4-1 and J is TRBJ2-7; unclear D gene. Trimming took off 3 bases at V and 6 bases at J, with 9 bases between the two ends. This CDR3 has 12 amino acids. Germline CDR1 MGHRA, CDR2 YSYEKL. CDR3 coding DNA: TGCGCCAGCAGCCACCTCACCGGCGAGCAGTACTTC. Its translation is CASSHLTGEQYF.

The sample holds many counts of this clonotype. This chain's CDR3 is CASSLERTGALSGEAFF. CDR3 nucleotides: TGTGCCAGCAGCTTAGAGAGGACAGGGGCCCTCTCTGGAGAAGCTTTCTTT. The chain uses TRBV7-8 and TRBJ1-1; 9 nucleotides match TRBD1. The germline gives CDR1 SGHVS, CDR2 FQNEAQ. V gave up 1 base and J gave up 8 bases; unmatched junction bases: 14. This CDR3 region has 17 residues.

Comments on this clonotype: This may come from a read error, since a much larger clone is one base off. As the CDR3 is not closed by the conserved phenylalanine or tryptophan, this likely results from a read error. CDR3 sequence reads: CSVKGPYEQYL. For the CDR3, the DNA is TGCAGCGTTAAGGGCCCCTACGAGCAGTACCTC. V gene TRBV29-1 combines with J gene TRBJ2-7; no clear D gene. The CDR3 contains 11 residues. The germline V and J ends were trimmed by 5 bases and 2 bases, with 7 bases remaining between them. CDR1 and CDR2 (germline): SQVTM, ANQGSEA.

With respect to this clonotype: One end of the junction fails to match germline, which may point to a read error. The chain joins TRBV11-2 to TRBJ2-7; D gene uncertain. This CDR3 has 13 amino acids. From germline, CDR1 is SGHAT and CDR2 FQNNGV. CDR3 sequence reads: CASSLGETYEQCF. The DNA for the CDR3 is TGTGCCAGCAGCCTTGGGGAAACCTACGAGCAGTGCTTC.

In its sample, this clonotype was seen many times. The rearrangement joins TRBV20-1 to TRBJ1-3; D unclear. The V and J ends lost 0 bases and 1 base respectively, with 10 bases between them. The CDR3 is 15 residues long. Germline V gene sequence: CDR1 DFQATT, CDR2 SNEGSKA (reference sequence). The CDR3 DNA is TGCAGTGCTAGAGATAGGGCCTATTCTGGAAACACCATATATTTT. Encoded protein: CSARDRAYSGNTIYF.

The rearrangement links TRBV29-1 to TRBJ2-5, with D perhaps TRBD2 (6 bases). The CDR3 length is 11 residues. Germline loops: CDR1 SQVTM, CDR2 ANQGSEA. CDR3 residues: CSVGTGGTQYF. DNA for the CDR3: TGCAGTGTCGGGACTGGGGGGACCCAGTACTTC.

V and J are TRBV6-1 and TRBJ2-7; TRBD2 matches 10 bases. Germline V lookup: CDR1 MNHNS, CDR2 SASEGT. The CDR3 totals 14 residues. Losses at the gene ends were 4 bases for V and 4 bases for J; bases not matched to a gene: 4. DNA of the CDR3: TGTGCCAGCAGTGGGACTAGCGGAGTGTACGAGCAGTACTTC. It yields the protein CASSGTSGVYEQYF.

In its sample, this clonotype was seen many times. This sequence joins TRBV5-1 and TRBJ2-7; 7 bases agree with TRBD1. The germline gives CDR1 SGHRS, CDR2 YFSETQ. J was trimmed by 0 bases and V by 0 bases; bases with no gene match: 3. The CDR3 runs to 15 residues. The DNA of the CDR3 is TGCGCCAGCAGCTTGGTTGGGACAGACTCCTACGAGCAGTACTTC. The encoded protein is CASSLVGTDSYEQYF.

The chain joins TRBV12-3 or TRBV12-4 to TRBJ2-7; no reliable D call. The CDR3 runs to 13 residues. With 8 bases removed from V and 3 bases from J, the gap between germline ends came to 14 bases. The CDR3 reads CASEPGLFYEQYF. The CDR3 bases are TGTGCCAGCGAGCCGGGCCTATTCTACGAGCAGTACTTC.

Note on this clonotype: The CDR3 does not end in the conserved phenylalanine or tryptophan, so this is likely a read error. V and J are TRBV11-2 and TRBJ2-7; TRBD2 matches at 12 bases. The J segment lost 6 bases and the V segment lost 1 base, leaving 13 bases of the junction unmatched. The length of the CDR3 is 18 residues. Germline V gene sequence: CDR1 SGHAT, CDR2 FQNNGV. CDR3 sequence (DNA): TGTGCCAGCAGCTTAGTGTGGAGGACTAGCGGGACCTTGAGCGAGCAGTACTCC. This sequence encodes CASSLVWRTSGTLSEQYS.

This chain connects TRBV11-2 to TRBJ1-3; D might be TRBD1 (5 bases). V was shortened by 6 bases and J by 11 bases, with 23 bases between the two germline ends. Germline lookup yields CDR1 SGHAT and CDR2 FQNNGV. The CDR3 is 15 amino acids. The CDR3 DNA follows: TGTGCCAGCAGTGAAGGGGAGGCCTCTTTTATGGCCATATATTTT. As protein: CASSEGEASFMAIYF.

The rearrangement uses TRBV28 and TRBJ2-7, with 8 bases lining up with TRBD1. Germline V gene sequence: CDR1 MDHEN, CDR2 SYDVKM. The CDR3 totals 16 residues. Trimming at V came to 2 bases and at J to 4 bases, leaving 10 bases not matched to a gene. The CDR3 region is CASSLLQGAGVYEQYF. DNA for the CDR3: TGTGCCAGCAGTTTACTTCAGGGGGCCGGGGTATACGAGCAGTACTTC.

This clonotype has more than one count but fewer than ten. The chain has TRBV5-1 and TRBJ2-4; 7 bases are a match to TRBD2. CDR1 and CDR2 from the germline V gene are SGHRS and YFSETQ. The junction had 7 bases not matched to a gene; V was cut back by 4 bases and J by 3 bases. This CDR3 region has 15 residues. CDR3 loop: CASSREGGDKNIQYF. The CDR3 bases are TGCGCCAGCAGCAGGGAGGGAGGTGACAAAAACATTCAGTACTTC.